This TCR beta chain comes out of a study of blood T cell repertoires in COVID-19. Study at large: Donors in the United States, Italy and Spain gave samples during acute or convalescent COVID-19. T cells, B-cell-depleted T cells, or PBMCs provided the cDNA or gDNA that served as material.

Authors' analysis steps: Nucleated cell counts were estimated from reference gene primer amplification. Sequencing used immunoSEQ multiplex PCR; TCRdb keeps in-frame clones, though not all of them. Clonal size and the V and J genes are those of that table, whereas D and trimming came from the DNA. Of about 64,000 clones listed, approximately 92% are singletons. Trimming shortened V by 1 base and J by 1 base, and 10 bases separated the two germline ends. The V gene's germline CDR1 is SGHTA and CDR2 FQGNSA. This CDR3 comprises 16 residues. Sequenced material: peripheral blood. The J gene is TRBJ2-2, the V gene TRBV7-2; D is perhaps TRBD2 (6 bases). The source of this sequence is an elderly woman with active COVID-19. CDR3 DNA sequence: TGTGCCAGCAGCTTAGGTAGCGGCCTGAACACCGGGGAGCTGTTTTTT. Encoded protein: CASSLGSGLNTGELFF.